The 15 T cell receptor beta chains presented below share a single source sample, sequenced in a study of cytomegalovirus exposure and HLA in healthy donors. PCR involved 60 Vbeta and 13 Jbeta primers. Clones were sequenced by immunoSEQ multiplex PCR, and TCRdb holds only the in-frame ones, with some missing. Its table records about 33,000 clones. What was sequenced was PBMCs. Receptors originate from a middle-aged man in good health and CMV-seronegative.

The rearrangement links TRBV28 to TRBJ2-3; 7 bases are shared with TRBD1. The CDR3 runs to 16 residues. Losses at the gene ends were 6 bases for V and 2 bases for J; bases not matched to a gene: 11. The germline V gene encodes CDR1 MDHEN and CDR2 SYDVKM. CDR3 residues: CASSETGIGPTDTQYF. CDR3 nucleotides: TGTGCCAGCAGCGAGACAGGGATCGGCCCCACAGATACGCAGTATTTT.

V gene TRBV6-5 combines with J gene TRBJ1-2; possible D gene TRBD1, 6 bases. CDR1 MNHEY and CDR2 SVGAGI come from the germline V gene. The CDR3 loop spans 12 amino acids. V was trimmed by 6 bases and J by 8 bases, leaving 13 bases between them. The CDR3, as DNA: TGTGCCAGCAGACAGGGTCTCAGAGGCTACACCTTC. Encoded protein: CASRQGLRGYTF.

The chain employs TRBV18 and TRBJ2-7, with 8 positions matching TRBD1. Trimming at V came to 6 bases and at J to 2 bases, leaving 6 bases not matched to a gene. Per germline, CDR1 KGHSH and CDR2 LQKENI. The CDR3 contains 14 residues. CDR3 nucleotides: TGTGCCAGCTCGCCGGGACAGGAGGCCTACGAGCAGTACTTC. Amino acid sequence: CASSPGQEAYEQYF.

The chain links TRBV27 to TRBJ1-2; D not resolved. V was cut by 0 bases and J by 2 bases, with 10 bases left in between. This CDR3 comprises 15 residues. Germline V CDR1 and CDR2: MNHEY, SMNVEV (reference sequence). This CDR3 is CASSLSARLNYGYTF. CDR3 in DNA: TGTGCCAGCAGTTTATCGGCCAGATTGAACTATGGCTACACCTTC.

The rearrangement links TRBV5-6 to TRBJ2-1; D call uncertain. The CDR3 sequence is 10 residues long. Germline V gene lookup returns CDR1 SGHDT and CDR2 YYEEEE. The germline V and J ends were trimmed by 4 bases and 15 bases, with 11 bases remaining between them. CDR3 in amino acids: CASSGPLVFF. In nucleotides, the CDR3 is TGTGCCAGCAGCGGGCCTCTTGTGTTCTTC.

V and J are TRBV5-1 and TRBJ1-2; 8 positions agree with TRBD1. The J segment lost 8 bases and the V segment lost 0 bases, leaving 9 bases of the junction unmatched. This CDR3 has 15 residues. The germline V gene has CDR1 SGHRS and CDR2 YFSETQ. The CDR3 DNA reads as TGCGCCAGCAGCTTGGGAGGCCAGGGGGCCGGAGGCTACACCTTC. Its protein product is CASSLGGQGAGGYTF.

This chain connects TRBV25-1 to TRBJ1-2; D gene ambiguous. V was clipped by 6 bases and J by 2 bases, with 10 bases between them. CDR3 length: 13 amino acids. Germline V lookup: CDR1 MGHDK, CDR2 SYGVNS. The CDR3 sequence is CASRPTTNYGYTF. CDR3 nucleotides: TGTGCCAGCAGGCCGACAACGAACTATGGCTACACCTTC.

V usage is TRBV4-1 and J usage is TRBJ2-1; D unresolved. Germline V CDR1 and CDR2: MGHRA, YSYEKL. There are 16 residues in the CDR3. The ends were cut back, 2 bases at V and 0 bases at J, with 11 bases in the middle. The CDR3 loop is CASSQPLLRSYNEQFF. CDR3 sequence (DNA): TGCGCCAGCAGCCAACCGCTCTTGCGCTCCTACAATGAGCAGTTCTTC.

The V and J genes are TRBV30 and TRBJ2-5, with TRBD1 matching 7 bases. V was clipped by 2 bases and J by 3 bases; unmatched bases: 3. This CDR3 contains 13 residues. Germline CDR1 GTSNPN, CDR2 SVGIG (reference sequence). The CDR3 loop reads CAWSRGTEETQYF. In nucleotides, the CDR3 is TGTGCCTGGAGTAGAGGGACAGAAGAGACCCAGTACTTC.

This rearrangement joins TRBV4-3 to TRBJ2-1; 12 bases agree with TRBD2. This CDR3 is 15 amino acids long. Looked up from germline, CDR1 is LGHNA and CDR2 is YSLEER. V lost 4 bases to trimming and J lost 4 bases; unmatched junction nucleotides: 2. The CDR3 coding sequence is TGCGCCAGCAGCCGGACTAGCGGGGTATACAATGAGCAGTTCTTC. Amino acid sequence: CASSRTSGVYNEQFF.

V and J are TRBV7-9 and TRBJ2-7; 9 positions agree with TRBD1. This CDR3 has 18 residues. CDR1 and CDR2 from the germline V gene are SEHNR and FQNEAQ (reference sequence). V was pared by 6 bases and J by 0 bases, with 15 bases of the junction left unmatched. The CDR3 DNA reads TGTGCCAGCAGTCAACCGGGACAGGGAGTTTTTGGCTCCTACGAGCAGTACTTC. It specifies CASSQPGQGVFGSYEQYF.

The chain recombines TRBV7-3 with TRBJ2-6; D remains unclear. V lost 1 base to trimming and J lost 2 bases, with 6 bases between them. Germline V gives CDR1 SGHTA, CDR2 FQGTGA. The CDR3 is made up of 15 amino acids. The CDR3 here is CASSLSSAGANVLTF. The DNA of the CDR3 is TGTGCCAGCAGCTTAAGTTCAGCTGGGGCCAACGTCCTGACTTTC.

The chain carries TRBV5-1 and TRBJ2-3, with 7 positions matching TRBD2. This CDR3 spans 14 amino acids. Germline V gene lookup returns CDR1 SGHRS and CDR2 YFSETQ. Trimming at V came to 3 bases and at J to 3 bases, leaving 4 bases not matched to a gene. CDR3 nucleotide sequence: TGCGCCAGCAGCTGGCGGGAGAGGACAGATACGCAGTATTTT. It codes for CASSWRERTDTQYF. Full variable domain (rest looked up from reference TRBV5-1 and TRBJ2-3): KAGVTQTPRYLIKTRGQQVTLSCSPISGHRSVSWYQQTPGQGLQFLFEYFSETQRNKGNFPGRFSGRQFSNSRSEMNVSTLELGDSALYLCASSWRERTDTQYFGPGTRLTVL.

V usage is TRBV4-1 and J usage is TRBJ2-3; D is possibly TRBD2 (6 bases). There are 17 residues in the CDR3. Germline V gene sequence: CDR1 MGHRA, CDR2 YSYEKL. V shed 1 base and J shed 1 base, with 15 bases lying between them. This CDR3 is CASSQGTRRGGTDTQYF. The CDR3 DNA reads TGCGCCAGCAGCCAAGGGACAAGGAGGGGAGGCACAGATACGCAGTATTTT.

The CDR3: CAGRRRGSEAFF. In DNA, the CDR3 is TGTGCCGGCCGACGCAGGGGTAGTGAAGCTTTCTTT. The chain links TRBV30 to TRBJ1-1; a weak D match, TRBD1 (6 bases). The ends were cut back, 8 bases at V and 7 bases at J, with 17 bases in the middle. Germline CDR1 is GTSNPN and CDR2 is SVGIG (reference sequence). This CDR3 contains 12 residues.